The 25 T cell receptor beta chains presented below share a single source sample, sequenced in a study of T cells after yellow fever vaccination. Via MiXCR, TCRdb re-called the 5' RACE reads, giving one row per CDR3 protein. The data contain 300,000 to 400,000 distinct CDR3 sequences, more than 8.5% of them seen just once; the ten biggest clones take up roughly 18%. This material consisted of PBMCs, taken on the day of the first yellow fever vaccination. Receptor source: a man aged 18 to 29 who received the YFV17D yellow fever vaccine.

The chain combines TRBV28 with TRBJ2-1, with 9 positions matching TRBD2. V trimming: 6 bases; J trimming: 7 bases; junction bases outside the gene matches: 19. The CDR3 has 18 residues. The V gene's germline CDR1 is MDHEN and CDR2 SYDVKM. The CDR3 coding sequence is TGTGCCAGCAGCCCGACAGGGTGGTCGGCTAGCGGGGCGAATGAGCAGTTCTTC. It specifies CASSPTGWSASGANEQFF.

This clonotype was detected only a few times. The V and J genes are TRBV12-3 or TRBV12-4 and TRBJ2-6; D unresolved. Trimming cost V 5 bases and J 10 bases, with 6 bases left between them. The CDR3 runs to 11 residues. CDR3 amino acids: CASSPLNVLTF. The CDR3 DNA follows: TGTGCCAGCAGTCCCTTAAACGTCCTGACTTTC.

With respect to this clonotype: A read error is possible here, since a much larger clone lies one base away. The genes are TRBV28 and TRBJ2-7, with D perhaps matching TRBD1 (6 bases). The CDR3 covers 13 residues. V lost 7 bases and J 0 bases, leaving 10 bases between the germline ends. The germline V gene encodes CDR1 MDHEN and CDR2 SYDVKM. This CDR3 is CASNRDTSYEQYF. As DNA, the CDR3 is TGTGCCAGCAATCGGGACACCTCCTACGAGCAGTACTTC.

The chain carries TRBV25-1 and TRBJ2-1, with a tentative D call TRBD1 (5 bases). This CDR3 is built from 14 residues. From germline, CDR1 is MGHDK and CDR2 SYGVNS. The V end was cut by 4 bases, the J end by 5 bases, with 12 bases between. The CDR3 spells CASSVPGLNNEQFF. The CDR3 nucleotides read TGTGCCAGCAGTGTGCCAGGGTTAAACAATGAGCAGTTCTTC.

The chain carries TRBV12-3 or TRBV12-4 and TRBJ2-7; D is uncertain. The CDR3 length is 14 residues. V gave up 6 bases and J gave up 1 base, with 13 bases separating them. The CDR3 loop is CASSLDPNSYEQYF. The CDR3 DNA sequence: TGTGCCAGCAGCTTGGATCCGAATTCCTACGAGCAGTACTTC.

This clonotype was counted many times. The chain has TRBV4-1 and TRBJ1-4; D unresolved. Per germline, CDR1 MGHRA and CDR2 YSYEKL. V gave up 3 bases and J gave up 3 bases, with 11 bases separating them. The CDR3 runs to 15 residues. In DNA form, the CDR3 reads TGCGCCAGCAGCCAGGTTGATGAGGCTAATGAAAAACTGTTTTTT. Encoded protein: CASSQVDEANEKLFF.

V gene TRBV29-1 combines with J gene TRBJ2-5; TRBD1 might be the D (5 bases). The CDR3 loop spans 12 amino acids. V lost 6 bases and J 3 bases, leaving 11 bases between the germline ends. CDR1 and CDR2 from the germline V gene are SQVTM and ANQGSEA. CDR3 region: CSVSRDKETQYF. The DNA of the CDR3 is TGCAGCGTGTCCAGGGATAAAGAGACCCAGTACTTC.

This clonotype has at least ten counts. V and J are TRBV19 and TRBJ2-1, with a tentative D call TRBD1 (6 bases). The V gene lost 5 bases and the J gene lost 3 bases, with 14 bases spanning the gap. CDR3 length: 15 residues. From germline, CDR1 is LNHDA and CDR2 SQIVND (reference sequence). Written as DNA, the CDR3 is TGTGCCAGTAGTGCCACATCAGGGGACTACAATGAGCAGTTCTTC. Amino acids: CASSATSGDYNEQFF.

J is TRBJ2-1 and V is TRBV5-6, with no clear D. Germline values: CDR1 SGHDT, CDR2 YYEEEE. The length of the CDR3 is 11 residues. The germline V and J ends were trimmed by 6 bases and 9 bases, with 10 bases remaining between them. CDR3 residues: CASTLGSEQFF. In DNA form, the CDR3 reads TGTGCCAGCACCCTAGGCAGTGAGCAGTTCTTC.

The chain is built from TRBV7-3 and TRBJ1-6, with D perhaps matching TRBD1 (6 bases). The V end lost 5 bases, the J end lost 0 bases, and 11 bases lay between the germline ends. This CDR3 spans 16 amino acids. CDR1 and CDR2 from the germline V gene are SGHTA and FQGTGA. In DNA, the CDR3 is TGTGCCAGCAGCGTCAGGGGAGGCTCCTATAATTCACCCCTCCACTTT. Protein sequence: CASSVRGGSYNSPLHF. The full variable domain, completed using reference TRBV7-3 and TRBJ1-6, is GAGVSQTPSNKVTEKGKYVELRCDPISGHTALYWYRQSLGQGPEFLIYFQGTGAADDSGLPNDRFFAVRPEGSVSTLKIQRTERGDSAVYLCASSVRGGSYNSPLHFGNGTRLTVT.

This chain links TRBV5-1 with TRBJ2-3; D is ambiguous. V lost 4 bases and J lost 7, with 13 bases in between. Germline CDR1 SGHRS, CDR2 YFSETQ. This CDR3 is 13 amino acids long. CDR3 residues: CASSLSPANTQYF. CDR3 bases: TGCGCCAGCAGCCTATCTCCGGCAAATACGCAGTATTTT.

The CDR3 nucleotides read TGTGCCAGCAGCTTAGACAGGGGGGGGCACAATGAGCAGTTCTTC. Translating gives CASSLDRGGHNEQFF. The J gene is TRBJ2-1, the V gene TRBV5-4; 9 nucleotides agree with TRBD1. Unmatched junction bases numbered 5, after V lost 2 bases and J lost 5 bases. Germline CDR1 is SGHNT and CDR2 is YYREEE (reference sequence). The CDR3 is made up of 15 amino acids.

This clonotype was counted at least ten times. V is TRBV5-6 and J is TRBJ1-2; the D gene is possibly TRBD1 (6 bases). This CDR3 has 14 residues. Between the trimmed V and J ends, which lost 2 bases and 4 bases, there was a span of 12 bases. Germline lookup yields CDR1 SGHDT and CDR2 YYEEEE. CDR3 sequence (DNA): TGTGCCAGCAGCTTAGGACAGATTCTCTATGGCTACACCTTC. Translation: CASSLGQILYGYTF.

There are many counts of this clonotype. CDR3: CASSPLGTDLSSYNEQFF. As DNA, the CDR3 is TGTGCCAGCAGCCCGCTTGGAACGGACCTGAGCTCCTACAATGAGCAGTTCTTC. This sequence joins TRBV7-6 and TRBJ2-1; no clear D gene. Germline lookup yields CDR1 SGHVS and CDR2 FNYEAQ. The CDR3 has 18 residues. Trimming took 5 bases from V and 0 from J, leaving 20 bases between them.

This clonotype was counted a few times. This chain links TRBV9 with TRBJ2-1; 7 nucleotides agree with TRBD1. V gave up 4 bases and J gave up 8 bases; unmatched junction bases: 9. The length of the CDR3 is 14 residues. Germline V CDR1 and CDR2: SGDLS, YYNGEE. In DNA, the CDR3 is TGTGCCAGCAGCCCCCACAGGGGTCGCGATGAGCAGTTCTTC. Translated: CASSPHRGRDEQFF.

The table lists this clonotype with a few counts. The genes are TRBV20-1 and TRBJ1-3; D not resolved. The V gene's germline CDR1 is DFQATT and CDR2 SNEGSKA (reference sequence). The V gene lost 5 bases and the J gene lost 4 bases, with 15 bases spanning the gap. The CDR3 runs 14 residues. This chain's CDR3 is CSAPFRERGNTIYF. For the CDR3, the DNA is TGCAGTGCTCCCTTTCGGGAGAGAGGAAACACCATATATTTT.

Only a few counts were recorded for this clonotype. V usage is TRBV7-9 and J usage is TRBJ1-1; D remains ambiguous. The length of the CDR3 is 14 residues. With 5 bases removed from V and 4 bases from J, the gap between germline ends came to 14 bases. Germline values: CDR1 SEHNR, CDR2 FQNEAQ (reference sequence). The CDR3 DNA sequence: TGTGCCAGCAGCGATGGCCCCCCAAGCACTGAAGCTTTCTTT. It translates to CASSDGPPSTEAFF.

V usage is TRBV19 and J usage is TRBJ2-2; the match to TRBD1 covers 9 bases. CDR1 LNHDA and CDR2 SQIVND come from the germline V gene (reference sequence). V was clipped by 8 bases and J by 4 bases; unmatched bases: 5. This CDR3 has 14 residues. The CDR3 region is CASLGQGATGELFF. CDR3 bases: TGTGCCAGTCTGGGACAGGGAGCCACCGGGGAGCTGTTTTTT.

This clonotype has only a few counts. The V gene is TRBV13, the J gene TRBJ2-5; the match to TRBD2 covers 7 bases. V was pared by 5 bases and J by 4 bases, with 13 bases of the junction left unmatched. CDR3 size: 16 residues. Per the germline V gene, CDR1 is PRHDT and CDR2 is FYEKMQ (reference sequence). The CDR3 protein is CASSDRSGRPGETQYF. The CDR3 DNA is TGTGCCAGCAGCGATCGTAGCGGGCGTCCCGGAGAGACCCAGTACTTC.

The gene calls are TRBV5-1 and TRBJ2-2; D gene unclear. CDR3 length: 15 amino acids. V was cut by 0 bases and J by 5 bases, with 11 bases left in between. Germline V gives CDR1 SGHRS, CDR2 YFSETQ. CDR3 bases: TGCGCCAGCAGCTTGGTTTGGGGTGGAACCGGGGAGCTGTTTTTT. This gives the protein CASSLVWGGTGELFF.

The chain has TRBV5-1 and TRBJ2-3, with 14 bases aligning to TRBD2. From germline, CDR1 is SGHRS and CDR2 YFSETQ. After removal of 4 bases from V and 6 bases from J, the junction contained 7 bases not matched to a gene. The CDR3 totals 16 residues. CDR3 sequence reads: CASSDATSGGADTQYF. CDR3 bases: TGCGCCAGCAGCGACGCGACTAGCGGGGGGGCGGATACGCAGTATTTT.

The genes are TRBV6-1 and TRBJ2-3; no clear D gene. Germline values: CDR1 MNHNS, CDR2 SASEGT. V gave up 0 bases and J gave up 5 bases, with 9 bases separating them. There are 14 residues in the CDR3. The CDR3 DNA is TGTGCCAGCAGTGAAGCGCTTCTGGGAGATACGCAGTATTTT. Residues: CASSEALLGDTQYF.

This clonotype occurred a few times. V usage is TRBV12-3 or TRBV12-4 and J usage is TRBJ1-5; a possible D gene is TRBD1 (5 bases). CDR3 size: 15 residues. V lost 7 bases and J lost 2, with 15 bases in between. The CDR3 DNA follows: TGTGCCAGCACCCTGGGGGGTTTGGGCAATCAGCCCCAGCATTTT. Protein product: CASTLGGLGNQPQHF.

The rearrangement links TRBV14 to TRBJ2-1; no definite D call. CDR1 SGHDN and CDR2 FVKESK come from the germline V gene. With 4 bases removed from V and 4 bases from J, the gap between germline ends came to 17 bases. The CDR3 has 16 amino acids. CDR3 DNA: TGTGCCAGCAGCCGACAAGATCTCCCACTGTACAATGAGCAGTTCTTC. This sequence encodes CASSRQDLPLYNEQFF.

This rearrangement joins TRBV6-1 to TRBJ2-6; D unclear. Trimming left V 8 bases short and J 0 bases short, with 8 bases between. The CDR3 has 14 residues. From germline, CDR1 is MNHNS and CDR2 SASEGT. The CDR3 nucleotides read TGTGCCAGCCTCCGGAGCTCTGGGGCCAACGTCCTGACTTTC. It encodes CASLRSSGANVLTF.